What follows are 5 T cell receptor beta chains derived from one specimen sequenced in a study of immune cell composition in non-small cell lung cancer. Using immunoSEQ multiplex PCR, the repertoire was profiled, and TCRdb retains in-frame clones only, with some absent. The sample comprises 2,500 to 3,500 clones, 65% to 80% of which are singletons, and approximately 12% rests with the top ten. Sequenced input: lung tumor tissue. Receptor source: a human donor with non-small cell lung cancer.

The CDR3 reads CASSLSNQGLTEAFF. In DNA, the CDR3 is TGTGCCAGCAGTTTATCGAATCAGGGGTTAACTGAAGCTTTCTTT. The chain recombines TRBV27 with TRBJ1-1; the D gene is possibly TRBD1 (6 bases). V lost 0 bases and J lost 5, with 13 bases in between. Germline V gives CDR1 MNHEY, CDR2 SMNVEV (reference sequence). The CDR3 sequence is 15 residues long.

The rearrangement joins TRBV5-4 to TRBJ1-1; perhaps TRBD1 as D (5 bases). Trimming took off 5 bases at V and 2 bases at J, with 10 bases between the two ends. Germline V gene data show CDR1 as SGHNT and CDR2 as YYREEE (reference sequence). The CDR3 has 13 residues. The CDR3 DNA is TGTGCCAGCAGAGTAGACAGTAACACTGAAGCTTTCTTT. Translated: CASRVDSNTEAFF.

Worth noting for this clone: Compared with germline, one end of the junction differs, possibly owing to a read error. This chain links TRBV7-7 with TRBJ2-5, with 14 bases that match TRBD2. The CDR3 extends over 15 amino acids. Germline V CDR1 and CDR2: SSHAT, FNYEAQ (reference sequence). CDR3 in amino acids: CASSRGTSGGETQYF. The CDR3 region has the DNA TGTGCTAGCAGCCGTGGGACTAGCGGGGGAGAGACCCAGTACTTC.

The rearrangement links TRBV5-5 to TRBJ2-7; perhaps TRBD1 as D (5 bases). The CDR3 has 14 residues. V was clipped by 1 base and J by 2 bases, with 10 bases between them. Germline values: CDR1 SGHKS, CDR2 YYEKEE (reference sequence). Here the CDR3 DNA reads TGTGCCAGCAGCTTGTACAGGACGACCTACGAGCAGTACTTC. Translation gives CASSLYRTTYEQYF.

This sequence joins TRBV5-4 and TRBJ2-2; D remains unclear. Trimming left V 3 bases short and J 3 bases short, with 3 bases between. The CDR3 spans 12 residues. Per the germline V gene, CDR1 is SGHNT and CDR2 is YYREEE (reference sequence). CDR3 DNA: TGTGCCAGCAGCTCCTACACCGGGGAGCTGTTTTTT. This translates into CASSSYTGELFF.